This T cell receptor (beta chain) was recovered during a study of T cells after yellow fever vaccination. Study outcomes and limitations: Though weaker, the secondary response peaked faster, on day 5 versus 15. Most clones from primary vaccination resurfaced after the booster (approximately 95% CD4, 88% CD8). The appearance of a small share of clonotypes in both CD4 and CD8 compartments was observed.

UMIs and a universal primer site were added when TCR cDNA was made by 5'RACE template switching. TCRdb independently ran MiXCR on the 5' RACE reads; one entry per CDR3 protein. The data contain about 110,000 distinct CDR3 sequences, 8.4% of them singletons. Worth noting for this clonotype: What it binds is unknown.

This sequence originates from a man younger than 45 who received the YFV17D yellow fever vaccine. This specimen consisted of CD8+ T cells sorted from PBMCs, obtained 45 days after the yellow fever booster vaccination.

The CDR3 spells CASTLNGETQYF. CDR3 nucleotide sequence: TGTGCCAGCACCCTGAATGGAGAGACCCAGTACTTC. The chain is built from TRBV6-6 and TRBJ2-5; D is unresolved. Germline V gene data show CDR1 as MNHNY and CDR2 as SVGAGI (reference sequence). The length of the CDR3 is 12 residues. The V gene lost 7 bases and the J gene lost 4 bases, with 10 bases spanning the gap.